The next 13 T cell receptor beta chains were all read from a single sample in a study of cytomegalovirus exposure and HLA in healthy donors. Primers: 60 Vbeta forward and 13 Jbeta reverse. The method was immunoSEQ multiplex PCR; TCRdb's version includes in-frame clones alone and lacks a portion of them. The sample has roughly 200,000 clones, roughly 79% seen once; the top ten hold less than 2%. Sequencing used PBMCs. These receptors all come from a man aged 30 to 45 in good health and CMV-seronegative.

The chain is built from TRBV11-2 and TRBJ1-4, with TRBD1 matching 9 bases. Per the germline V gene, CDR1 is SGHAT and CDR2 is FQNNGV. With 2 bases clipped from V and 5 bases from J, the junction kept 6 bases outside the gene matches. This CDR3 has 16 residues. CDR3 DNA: TGTGCCAGCAGCTTAACAGGGGGACAGGGCAATGAAAAACTGTTTTTT. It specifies CASSLTGGQGNEKLFF.

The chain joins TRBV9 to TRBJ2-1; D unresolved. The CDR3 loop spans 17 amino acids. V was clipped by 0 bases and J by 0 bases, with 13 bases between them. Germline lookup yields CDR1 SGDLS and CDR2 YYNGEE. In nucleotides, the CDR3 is TGTGCCAGCAGCGTAGAACCGTCTAGAGGCTCCTACAATGAGCAGTTCTTC. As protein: CASSVEPSRGSYNEQFF. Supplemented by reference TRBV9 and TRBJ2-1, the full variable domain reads DSGVTQTPKHLITATGQRVTLRCSPRSGDLSVYWYQQSLDQGLQFLIQYYNGEERAKGNILERFSAQQFPDLHSELNLSSLELGDSALYFCASSVEPSRGSYNEQFFGPGTRLTVL.

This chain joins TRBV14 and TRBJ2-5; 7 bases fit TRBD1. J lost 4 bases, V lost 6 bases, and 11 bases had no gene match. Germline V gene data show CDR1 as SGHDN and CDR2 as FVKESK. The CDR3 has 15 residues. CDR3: CASSRQGDKRETQYF. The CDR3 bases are TGTGCCAGCAGTCGGCAGGGGGACAAAAGAGAGACCCAGTACTTC.

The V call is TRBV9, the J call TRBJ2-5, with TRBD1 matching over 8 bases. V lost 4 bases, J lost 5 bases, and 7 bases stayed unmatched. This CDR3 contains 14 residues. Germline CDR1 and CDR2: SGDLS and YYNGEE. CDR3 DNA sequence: TGTGCCAGCAGCAATCCGGACAGGGTTGAGACCCAGTACTTC. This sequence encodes CASSNPDRVETQYF.

The CDR3 DNA follows: TGTGCCAGCAGCTTTGGGATAGCGGGAGGCTCCTACAATGAGCAGTTCTTC. Protein sequence: CASSFGIAGGSYNEQFF. The chain couples TRBV7-2 to TRBJ2-1; 10 bases are a match to TRBD2. This CDR3 contains 17 residues. The trim removed 3 bases at V and 0 bases at J, leaving 5 bases unmatched. Germline assignment: CDR1 SGHTA and CDR2 FQGNSA.

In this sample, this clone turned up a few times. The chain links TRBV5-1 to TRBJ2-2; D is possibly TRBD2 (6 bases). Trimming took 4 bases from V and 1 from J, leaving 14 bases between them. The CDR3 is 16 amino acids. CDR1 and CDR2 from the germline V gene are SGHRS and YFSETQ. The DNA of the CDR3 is TGCGCCAGCAGCCCCGATGGAGGGTTGAACACCGGGGAGCTGTTTTTT. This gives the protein CASSPDGGLNTGELFF.

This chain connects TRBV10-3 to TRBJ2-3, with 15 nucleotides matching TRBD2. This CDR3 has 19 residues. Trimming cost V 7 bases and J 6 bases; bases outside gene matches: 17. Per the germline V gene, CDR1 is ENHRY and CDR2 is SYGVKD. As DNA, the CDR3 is TGTGCCATCACTGCGACCCAAGGACTAGCGGGAGGGCCTAGGGATACGCAGTATTTT. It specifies CAITATQGLAGGPRDTQYF.

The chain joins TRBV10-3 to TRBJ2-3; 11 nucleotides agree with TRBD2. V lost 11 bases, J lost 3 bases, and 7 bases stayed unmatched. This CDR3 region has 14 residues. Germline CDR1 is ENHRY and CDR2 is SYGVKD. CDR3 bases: TGTGCCGGGGGGGGACTAGCGGTGACAGATACGCAGTATTTT. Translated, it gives CAGGGLAVTDTQYF.

The CDR3 loop is CASSERGGLAISYNEQFF. CDR3 DNA sequence: TGTGCCAGCAGCGAAAGGGGGGGGCTAGCGATATCCTACAATGAGCAGTTCTTC. The chain combines TRBV7-3 with TRBJ2-1, with a weak D call TRBD2 (7 bases). V was shortened by 5 bases and J by 1 base, with 21 bases between the two germline ends. CDR1 is SGHTA, CDR2 FQGTGA, per germline. The length of the CDR3 is 18 residues.

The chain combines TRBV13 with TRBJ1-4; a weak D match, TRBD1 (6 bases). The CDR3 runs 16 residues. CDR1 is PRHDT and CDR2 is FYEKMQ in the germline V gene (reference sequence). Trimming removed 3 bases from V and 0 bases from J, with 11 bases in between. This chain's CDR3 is CASSFTGPTTNEKLFF. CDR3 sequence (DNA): TGTGCCAGCAGCTTCACAGGGCCAACAACTAATGAAAAACTGTTTTTT.

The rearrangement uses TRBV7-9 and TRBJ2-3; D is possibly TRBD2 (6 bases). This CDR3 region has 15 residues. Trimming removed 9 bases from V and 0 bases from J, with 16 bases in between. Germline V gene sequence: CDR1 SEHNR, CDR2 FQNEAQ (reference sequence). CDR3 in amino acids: CARWAGLLSTDTQYF. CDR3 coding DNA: TGTGCCAGGTGGGCGGGATTACTTAGCACAGATACGCAGTATTTT.

DNA of the CDR3: TGTGCCAGCAGCCCTCAAGCGGGGTCTGTCATCAATGAGCAGTTCTTC. Translated: CASSPQAGSVINEQFF. The chain uses TRBV27 and TRBJ2-1; the match to TRBD2 covers 7 bases. CDR3 length equals 16 residues. V dropped 6 bases and J dropped 6; count of bases not matched to a gene: 14. From germline, CDR1 is MNHEY and CDR2 SMNVEV (reference sequence).

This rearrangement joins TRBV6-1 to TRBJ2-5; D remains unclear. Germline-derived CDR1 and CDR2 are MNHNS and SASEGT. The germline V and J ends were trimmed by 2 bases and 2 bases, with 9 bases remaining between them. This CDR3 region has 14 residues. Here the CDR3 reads CASSEMTRQETQYF. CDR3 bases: TGTGCCAGCAGTGAAATGACACGTCAAGAGACCCAGTACTTC.